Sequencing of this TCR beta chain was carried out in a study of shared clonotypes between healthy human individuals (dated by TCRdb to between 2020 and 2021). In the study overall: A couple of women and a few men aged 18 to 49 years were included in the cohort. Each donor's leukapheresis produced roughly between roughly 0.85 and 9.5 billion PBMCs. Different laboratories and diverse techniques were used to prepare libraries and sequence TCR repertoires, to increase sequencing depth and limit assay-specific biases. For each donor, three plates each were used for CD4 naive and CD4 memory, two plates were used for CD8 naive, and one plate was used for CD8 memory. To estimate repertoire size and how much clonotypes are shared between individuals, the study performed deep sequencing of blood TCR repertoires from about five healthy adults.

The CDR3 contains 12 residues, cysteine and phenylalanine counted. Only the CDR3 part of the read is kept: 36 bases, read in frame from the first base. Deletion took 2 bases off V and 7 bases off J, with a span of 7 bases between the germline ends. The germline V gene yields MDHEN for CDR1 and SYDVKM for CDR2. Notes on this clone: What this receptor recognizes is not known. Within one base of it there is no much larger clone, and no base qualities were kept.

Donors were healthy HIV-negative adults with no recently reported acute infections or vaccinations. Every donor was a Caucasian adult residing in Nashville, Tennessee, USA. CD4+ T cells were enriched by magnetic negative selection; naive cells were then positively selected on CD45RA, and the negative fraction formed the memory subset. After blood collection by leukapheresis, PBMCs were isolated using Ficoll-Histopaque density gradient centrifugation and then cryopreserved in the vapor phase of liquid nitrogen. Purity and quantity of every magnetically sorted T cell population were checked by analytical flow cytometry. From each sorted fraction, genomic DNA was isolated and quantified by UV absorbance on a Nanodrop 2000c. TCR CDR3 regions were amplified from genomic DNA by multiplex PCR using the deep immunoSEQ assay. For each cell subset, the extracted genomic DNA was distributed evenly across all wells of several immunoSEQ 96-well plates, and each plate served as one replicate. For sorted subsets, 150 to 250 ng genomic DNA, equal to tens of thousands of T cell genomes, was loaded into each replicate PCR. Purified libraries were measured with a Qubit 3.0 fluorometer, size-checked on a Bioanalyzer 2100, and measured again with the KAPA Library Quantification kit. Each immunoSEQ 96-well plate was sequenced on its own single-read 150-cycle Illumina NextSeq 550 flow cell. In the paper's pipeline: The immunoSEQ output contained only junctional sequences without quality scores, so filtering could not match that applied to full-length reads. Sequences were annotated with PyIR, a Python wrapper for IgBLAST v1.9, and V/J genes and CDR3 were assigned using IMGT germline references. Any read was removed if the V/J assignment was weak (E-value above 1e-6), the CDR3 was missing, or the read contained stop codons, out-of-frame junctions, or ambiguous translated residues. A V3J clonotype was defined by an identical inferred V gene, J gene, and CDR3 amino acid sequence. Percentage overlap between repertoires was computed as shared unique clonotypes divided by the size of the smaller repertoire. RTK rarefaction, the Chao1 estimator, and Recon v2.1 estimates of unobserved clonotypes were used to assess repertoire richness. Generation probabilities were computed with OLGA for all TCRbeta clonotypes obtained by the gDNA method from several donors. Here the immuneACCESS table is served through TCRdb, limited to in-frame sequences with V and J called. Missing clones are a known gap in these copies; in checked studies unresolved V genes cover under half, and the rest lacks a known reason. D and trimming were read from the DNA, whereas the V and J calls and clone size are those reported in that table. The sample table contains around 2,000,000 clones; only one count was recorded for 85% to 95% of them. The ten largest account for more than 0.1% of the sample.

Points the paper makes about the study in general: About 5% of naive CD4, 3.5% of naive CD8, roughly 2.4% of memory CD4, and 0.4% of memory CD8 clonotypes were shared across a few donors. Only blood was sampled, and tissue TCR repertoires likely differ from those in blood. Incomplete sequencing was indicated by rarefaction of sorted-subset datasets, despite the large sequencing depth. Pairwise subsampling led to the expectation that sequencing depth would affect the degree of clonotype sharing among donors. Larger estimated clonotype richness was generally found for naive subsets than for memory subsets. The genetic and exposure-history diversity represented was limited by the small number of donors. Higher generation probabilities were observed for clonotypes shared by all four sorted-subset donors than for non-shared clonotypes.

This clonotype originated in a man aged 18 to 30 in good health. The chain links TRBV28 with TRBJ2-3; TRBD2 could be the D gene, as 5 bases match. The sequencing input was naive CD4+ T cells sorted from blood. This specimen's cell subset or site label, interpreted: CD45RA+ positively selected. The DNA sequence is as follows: TGTGCCAGCAGTTTACTCGGGAATACGCAGTATTTT. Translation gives CASSLLGNTQYF. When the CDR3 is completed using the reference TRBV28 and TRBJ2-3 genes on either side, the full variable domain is DVKVTQSSRYLVKRTGEKVFLECVQDMDHENMFWYRQDPGLGLRLIYFSYDVKMKEKGDIPEGYSVSREKKERFSLILESASTNQTSMYLCASSLLGNTQYFGPGTRLTVL.